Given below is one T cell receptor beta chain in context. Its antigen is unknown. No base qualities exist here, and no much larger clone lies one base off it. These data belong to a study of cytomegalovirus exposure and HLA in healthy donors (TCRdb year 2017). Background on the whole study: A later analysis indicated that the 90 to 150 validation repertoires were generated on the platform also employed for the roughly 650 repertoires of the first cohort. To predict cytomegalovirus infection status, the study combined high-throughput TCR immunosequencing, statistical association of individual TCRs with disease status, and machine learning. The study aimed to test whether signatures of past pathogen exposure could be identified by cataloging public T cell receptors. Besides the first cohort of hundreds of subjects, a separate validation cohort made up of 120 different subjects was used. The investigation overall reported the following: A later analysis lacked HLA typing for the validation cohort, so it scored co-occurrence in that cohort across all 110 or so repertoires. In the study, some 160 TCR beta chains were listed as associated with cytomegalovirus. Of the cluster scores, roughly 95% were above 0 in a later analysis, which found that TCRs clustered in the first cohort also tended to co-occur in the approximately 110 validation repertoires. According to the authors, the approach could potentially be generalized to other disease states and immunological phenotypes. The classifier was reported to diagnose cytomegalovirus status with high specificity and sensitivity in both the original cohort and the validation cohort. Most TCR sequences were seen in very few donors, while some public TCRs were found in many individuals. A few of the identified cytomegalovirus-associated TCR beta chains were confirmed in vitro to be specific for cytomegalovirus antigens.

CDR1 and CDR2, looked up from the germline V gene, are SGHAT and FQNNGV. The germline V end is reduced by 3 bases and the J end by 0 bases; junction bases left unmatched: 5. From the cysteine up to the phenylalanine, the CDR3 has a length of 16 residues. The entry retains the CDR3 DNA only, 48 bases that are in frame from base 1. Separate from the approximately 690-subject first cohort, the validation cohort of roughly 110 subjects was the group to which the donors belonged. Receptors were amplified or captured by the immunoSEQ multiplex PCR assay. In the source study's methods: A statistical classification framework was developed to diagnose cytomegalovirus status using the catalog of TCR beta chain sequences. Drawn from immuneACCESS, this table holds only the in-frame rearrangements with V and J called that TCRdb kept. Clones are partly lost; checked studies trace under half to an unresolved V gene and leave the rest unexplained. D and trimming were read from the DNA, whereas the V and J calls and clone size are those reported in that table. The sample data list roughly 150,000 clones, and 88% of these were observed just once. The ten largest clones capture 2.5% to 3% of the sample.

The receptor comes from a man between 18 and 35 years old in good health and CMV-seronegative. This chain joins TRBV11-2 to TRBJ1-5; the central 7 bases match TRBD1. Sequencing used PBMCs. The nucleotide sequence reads TGTGCCAGCAGCTTCGGGACAGCCTATAGCAATCAGCCCCAGCATTTT. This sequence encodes CASSFGTAYSNQPQHF. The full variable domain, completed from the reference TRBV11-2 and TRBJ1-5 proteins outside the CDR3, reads EAGVAQSPRYKIIEKRQSVAFWCNPISGHATLYWYQQILGQGPKLLIQFQNNGVVDDSQLPKDRFSAERLKGVDSTLKIQPAKLEDSAVYLCASSFGTAYSNQPQHFGDGTRLSIL.